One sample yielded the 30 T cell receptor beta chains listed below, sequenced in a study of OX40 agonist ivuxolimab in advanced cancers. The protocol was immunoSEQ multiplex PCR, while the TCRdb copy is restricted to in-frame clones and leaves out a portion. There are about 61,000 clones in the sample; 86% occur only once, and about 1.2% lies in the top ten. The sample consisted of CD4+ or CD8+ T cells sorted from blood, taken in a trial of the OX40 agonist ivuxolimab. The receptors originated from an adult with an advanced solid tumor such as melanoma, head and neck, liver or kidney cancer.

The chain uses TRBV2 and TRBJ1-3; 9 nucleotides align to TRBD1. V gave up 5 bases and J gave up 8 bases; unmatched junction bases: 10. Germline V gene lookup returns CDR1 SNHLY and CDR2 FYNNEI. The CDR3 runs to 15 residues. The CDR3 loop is CASSLDRGPFHTIYF. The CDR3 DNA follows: TGTGCCAGCAGTTTGGACAGGGGCCCTTTCCACACCATATATTTT.

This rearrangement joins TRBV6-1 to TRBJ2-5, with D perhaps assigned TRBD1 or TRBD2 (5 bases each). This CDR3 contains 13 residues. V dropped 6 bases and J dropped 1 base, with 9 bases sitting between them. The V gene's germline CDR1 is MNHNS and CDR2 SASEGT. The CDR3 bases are TGTGCCAGCAGGAGAGGGACCCAAGAGACCCAGTACTTC. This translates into CASRRGTQETQYF.

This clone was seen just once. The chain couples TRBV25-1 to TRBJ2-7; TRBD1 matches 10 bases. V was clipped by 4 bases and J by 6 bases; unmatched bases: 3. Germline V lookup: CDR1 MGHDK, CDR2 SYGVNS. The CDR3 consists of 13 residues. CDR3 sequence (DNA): TGTGCCAGCAGTGGGACAGGGGGTCTCGAGCAGTACTTC. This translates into CASSGTGGLEQYF.

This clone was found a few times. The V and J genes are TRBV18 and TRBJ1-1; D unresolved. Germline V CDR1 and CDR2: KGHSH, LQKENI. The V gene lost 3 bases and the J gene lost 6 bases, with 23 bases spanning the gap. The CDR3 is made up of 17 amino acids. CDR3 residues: CASSPQRGIPRVAEAFF. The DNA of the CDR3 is TGTGCCAGCTCACCTCAAAGAGGAATTCCCCGGGTCGCTGAAGCTTTCTTT.

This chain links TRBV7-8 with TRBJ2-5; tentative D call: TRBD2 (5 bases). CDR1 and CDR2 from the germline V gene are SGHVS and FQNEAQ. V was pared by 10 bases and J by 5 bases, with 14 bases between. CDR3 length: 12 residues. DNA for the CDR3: TGTGCCAACACCTCGGGAAGGGAGACCCAGTACTTC. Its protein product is CANTSGRETQYF.

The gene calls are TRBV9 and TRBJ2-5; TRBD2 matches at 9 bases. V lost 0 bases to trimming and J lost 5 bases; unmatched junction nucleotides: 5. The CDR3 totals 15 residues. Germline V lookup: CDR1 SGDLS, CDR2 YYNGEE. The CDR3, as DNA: TGTGCCAGCAGCGTAGGCAGCGGGGGGCGTGAGACCCAGTACTTC. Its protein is CASSVGSGGRETQYF. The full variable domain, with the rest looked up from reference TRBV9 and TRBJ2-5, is DSGVTQTPKHLITATGQRVTLRCSPRSGDLSVYWYQQSLDQGLQFLIQYYNGEERAKGNILERFSAQQFPDLHSELNLSSLELGDSALYFCASSVGSGGRETQYFGPGTRLLVL.

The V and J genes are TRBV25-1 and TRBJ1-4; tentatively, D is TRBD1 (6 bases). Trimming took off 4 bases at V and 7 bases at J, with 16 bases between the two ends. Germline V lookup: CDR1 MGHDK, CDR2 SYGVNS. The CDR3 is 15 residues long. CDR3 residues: CASSVGGRGFEKLFF. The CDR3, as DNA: TGTGCCAGCAGTGTGGGGGGCAGGGGTTTTGAAAAACTGTTTTTT.

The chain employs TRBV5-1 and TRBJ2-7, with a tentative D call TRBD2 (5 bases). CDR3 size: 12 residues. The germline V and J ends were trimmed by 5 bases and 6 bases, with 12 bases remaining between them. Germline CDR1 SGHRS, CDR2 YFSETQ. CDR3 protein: CASSLTTAEQYF. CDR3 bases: TGCGCCAGCAGTTTGACTACGGCCGAGCAGTACTTC.

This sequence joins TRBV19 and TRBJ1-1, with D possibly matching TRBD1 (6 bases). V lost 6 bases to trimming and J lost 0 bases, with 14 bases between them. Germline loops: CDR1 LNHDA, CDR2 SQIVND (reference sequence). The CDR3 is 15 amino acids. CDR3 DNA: TGTGCCAGTAGAGGGACACCCTCGGTGAACACTGAAGCTTTCTTT. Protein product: CASRGTPSVNTEAFF.

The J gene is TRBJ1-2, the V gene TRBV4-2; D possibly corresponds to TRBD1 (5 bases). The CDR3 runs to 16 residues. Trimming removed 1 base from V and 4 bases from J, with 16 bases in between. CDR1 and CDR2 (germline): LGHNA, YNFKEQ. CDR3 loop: CASSQVAGDRIYGYTF. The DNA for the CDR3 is TGTGCCAGCAGCCAAGTCGCTGGTGACAGAATCTATGGCTACACCTTC.

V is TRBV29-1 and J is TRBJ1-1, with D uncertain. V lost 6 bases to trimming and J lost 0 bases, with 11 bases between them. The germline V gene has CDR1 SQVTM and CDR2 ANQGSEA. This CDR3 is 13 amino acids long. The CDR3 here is CSVRRLVNTEAFF. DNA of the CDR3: TGCAGCGTCCGCAGGCTGGTGAACACTGAAGCTTTCTTT. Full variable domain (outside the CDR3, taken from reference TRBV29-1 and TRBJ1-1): SAVISQKPSRDICQRGTSLTIQCQVDSQVTMMFWYRQQPGQSLTLIATANQGSEATYESGFVIDKFPISRPNLTFSTLTVSNMSPEDSSIYLCSVRRLVNTEAFFGQGTRLTVV.

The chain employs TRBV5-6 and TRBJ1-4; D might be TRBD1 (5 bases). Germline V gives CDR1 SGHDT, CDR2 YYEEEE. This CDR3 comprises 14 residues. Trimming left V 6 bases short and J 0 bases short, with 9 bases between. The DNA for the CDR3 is TGTGCCAGCACCAGGGTGGCAACTAATGAAAAACTGTTTTTT. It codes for CASTRVATNEKLFF.

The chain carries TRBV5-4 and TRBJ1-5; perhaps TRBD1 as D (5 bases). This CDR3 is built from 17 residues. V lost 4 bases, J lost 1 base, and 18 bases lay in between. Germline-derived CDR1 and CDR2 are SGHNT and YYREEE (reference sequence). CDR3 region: CASSPPGPRLSNQPQHF. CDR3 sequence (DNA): TGTGCCAGCAGCCCTCCGGGACCGAGATTAAGCAATCAGCCCCAGCATTTT.

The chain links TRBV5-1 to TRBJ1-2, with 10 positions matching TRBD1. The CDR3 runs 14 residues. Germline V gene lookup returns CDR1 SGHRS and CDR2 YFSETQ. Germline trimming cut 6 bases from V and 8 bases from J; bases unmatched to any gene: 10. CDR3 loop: CASKDDRGRRGYTF. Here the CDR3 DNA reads TGCGCCAGCAAGGATGACAGGGGGCGGAGGGGCTACACCTTC.

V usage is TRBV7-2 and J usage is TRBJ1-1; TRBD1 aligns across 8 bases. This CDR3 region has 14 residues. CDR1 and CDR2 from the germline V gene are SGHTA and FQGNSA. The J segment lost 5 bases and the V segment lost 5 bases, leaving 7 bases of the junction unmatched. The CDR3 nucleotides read TGTGCCAGCAGCCCACAGGGGGTTCGGACTGAAGCTTTCTTT. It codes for CASSPQGVRTEAFF.

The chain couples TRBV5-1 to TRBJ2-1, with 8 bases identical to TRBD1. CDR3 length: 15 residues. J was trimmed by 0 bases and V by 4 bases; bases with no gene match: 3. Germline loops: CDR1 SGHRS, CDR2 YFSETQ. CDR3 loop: CASSLGQGSYNEQFF. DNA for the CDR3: TGCGCCAGCAGCCTCGGACAGGGCTCCTACAATGAGCAGTTCTTC.

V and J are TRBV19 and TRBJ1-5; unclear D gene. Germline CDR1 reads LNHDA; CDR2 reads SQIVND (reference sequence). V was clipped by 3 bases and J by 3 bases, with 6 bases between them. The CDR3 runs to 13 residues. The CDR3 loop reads CASSIQNNQPQHF. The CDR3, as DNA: TGTGCCAGTAGTATTCAGAACAATCAGCCCCAGCATTTT. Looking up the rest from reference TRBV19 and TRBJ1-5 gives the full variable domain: DGGITQSPKYLFRKEGQNVTLSCEQNLNHDAMYWYRQDPGQGLRLIYYSQIVNDFQKGDIAEGYSVSREKKESFPLTVTSAQKNPTAFYLCASSIQNNQPQHFGDGTRLSIL.

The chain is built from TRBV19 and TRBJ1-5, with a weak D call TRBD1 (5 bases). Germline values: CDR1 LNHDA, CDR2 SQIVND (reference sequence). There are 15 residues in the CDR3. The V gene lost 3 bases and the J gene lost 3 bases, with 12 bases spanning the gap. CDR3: CASSMGRAINQPQHF. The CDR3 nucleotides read TGTGCCAGTAGTATGGGACGGGCAATCAATCAGCCCCAGCATTTT.

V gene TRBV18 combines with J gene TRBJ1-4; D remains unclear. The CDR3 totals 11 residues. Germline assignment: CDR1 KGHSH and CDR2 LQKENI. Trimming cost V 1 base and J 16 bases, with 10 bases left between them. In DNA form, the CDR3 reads TGTGCCAGCTCACCACTGGTGGAACAGTTTTTT. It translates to CASSPLVEQFF.

This chain's CDR3 is CASRPRTGTSYEQYF. The CDR3 coding sequence is TGTGCCAGCAGACCTAGGACAGGGACCTCCTACGAGCAGTACTTC. The chain couples TRBV27 to TRBJ2-7; 8 bases are a match to TRBD1. Per germline, CDR1 MNHEY and CDR2 SMNVEV (reference sequence). V dropped 6 bases and J dropped 0; count of bases not matched to a gene: 7. The CDR3 loop spans 15 amino acids.

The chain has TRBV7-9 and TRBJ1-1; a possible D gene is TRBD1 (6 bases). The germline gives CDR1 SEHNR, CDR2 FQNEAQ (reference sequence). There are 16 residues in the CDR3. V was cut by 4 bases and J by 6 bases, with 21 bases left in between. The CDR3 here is CASSSPPDRWVAEAFF. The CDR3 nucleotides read TGTGCCAGCAGCTCCCCCCCAGACAGGTGGGTAGCTGAAGCTTTCTTT.

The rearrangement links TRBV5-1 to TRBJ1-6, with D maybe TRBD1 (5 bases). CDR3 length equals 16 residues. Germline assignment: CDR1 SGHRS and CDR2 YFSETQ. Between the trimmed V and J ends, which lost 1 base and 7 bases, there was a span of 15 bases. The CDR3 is CASSLSRTSENSPLHF. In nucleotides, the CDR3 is TGCGCCAGCAGCTTGTCGAGGACATCTGAAAATTCACCCCTCCACTTT.

The CDR3 protein is CASSVSNMNTEAFF. The CDR3 nucleotides read TGTGCCAGCAGCGTATCCAACATGAACACTGAAGCTTTCTTT. This rearrangement joins TRBV9 to TRBJ1-1; D call uncertain. The V gene's germline CDR1 is SGDLS and CDR2 YYNGEE. V was clipped by 1 base and J by 0 bases, with 7 bases between them. The CDR3 is made up of 14 amino acids.

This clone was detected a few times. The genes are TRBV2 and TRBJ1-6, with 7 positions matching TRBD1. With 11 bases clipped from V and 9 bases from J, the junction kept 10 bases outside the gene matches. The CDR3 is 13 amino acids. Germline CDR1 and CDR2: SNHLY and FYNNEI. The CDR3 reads CAGKETGTSPLHF. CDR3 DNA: TGTGCCGGAAAGGAGACAGGGACTTCACCCCTCCACTTT.

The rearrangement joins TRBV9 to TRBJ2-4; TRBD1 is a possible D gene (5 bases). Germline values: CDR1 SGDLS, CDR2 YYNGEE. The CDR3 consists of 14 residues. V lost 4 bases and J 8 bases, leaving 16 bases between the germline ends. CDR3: CASSREVGVDIQYF. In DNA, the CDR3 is TGTGCCAGCAGCCGCGAGGTAGGGGTGGACATTCAGTACTTC.

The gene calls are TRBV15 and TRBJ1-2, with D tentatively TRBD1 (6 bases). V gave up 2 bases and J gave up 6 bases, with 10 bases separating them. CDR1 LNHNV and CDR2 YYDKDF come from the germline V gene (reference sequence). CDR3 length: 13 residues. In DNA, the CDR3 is TGTGCCACCAGCAGACAGGGGTTGGATGGCTACACCTTC. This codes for CATSRQGLDGYTF.

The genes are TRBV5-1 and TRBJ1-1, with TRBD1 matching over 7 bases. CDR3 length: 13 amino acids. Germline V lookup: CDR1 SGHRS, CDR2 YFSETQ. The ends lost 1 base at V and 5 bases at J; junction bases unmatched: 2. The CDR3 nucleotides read TGCGCCAGCAGCTTGACAGGGGTGACTGAAGCTTTCTTT. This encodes CASSLTGVTEAFF. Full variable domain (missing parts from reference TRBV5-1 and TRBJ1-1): KAGVTQTPRYLIKTRGQQVTLSCSPISGHRSVSWYQQTPGQGLQFLFEYFSETQRNKGNFPGRFSGRQFSNSRSEMNVSTLELGDSALYLCASSLTGVTEAFFGQGTRLTVV.

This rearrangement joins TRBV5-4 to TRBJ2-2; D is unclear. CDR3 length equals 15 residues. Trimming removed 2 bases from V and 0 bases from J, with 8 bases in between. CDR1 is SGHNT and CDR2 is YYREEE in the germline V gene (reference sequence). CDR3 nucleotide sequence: TGTGCCAGCAGCTTTGGCTCCCCGAACACCGGGGAGCTGTTTTTT. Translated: CASSFGSPNTGELFF.

The CDR3 sequence: CASSWTVNEQFF. For the CDR3, the DNA is TGTGCCAGCAGCTGGACAGTGAATGAGCAGTTCTTC. The chain employs TRBV9 and TRBJ2-1, with D perhaps TRBD1 (6 bases). The germline CDR1 and CDR2 sequences are SGDLS and YYNGEE. CDR3 length equals 12 residues. The ends were cut back, 4 bases at V and 7 bases at J, with 9 bases in the middle. Full variable domain (rest looked up from reference TRBV9 and TRBJ2-1): DSGVTQTPKHLITATGQRVTLRCSPRSGDLSVYWYQQSLDQGLQFLIQYYNGEERAKGNILERFSAQQFPDLHSELNLSSLELGDSALYFCASSWTVNEQFFGPGTRLTVL.

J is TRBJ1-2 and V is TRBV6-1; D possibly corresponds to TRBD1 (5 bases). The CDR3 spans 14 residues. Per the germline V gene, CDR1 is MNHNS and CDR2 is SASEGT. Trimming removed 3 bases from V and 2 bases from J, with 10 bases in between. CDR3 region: CASSEQGSNYGYTF. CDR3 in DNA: TGTGCCAGCAGTGAGCAGGGTTCGAACTATGGCTACACCTTC.